This T cell receptor beta chain emerged from a study of blood T cell repertoires in COVID-19. Per the original data handling: Nucleated cell number was recorded as an estimate derived from reference gene primer amplification. Produced via immunoSEQ multiplex PCR; TCRdb's table is partial and in-frame only. V, J and clone size reflect that table, while D and trimming were determined from the DNA. The table records about 160,000 clones, over 70% of them present only once. This clone was seen only once. This TCR came from a woman aged 55-70 years who had recovered from COVID-19. Sequenced input: PBMCs or T cells enriched from blood (not recorded which).

CDR3 sequence reads: CASSSPRDRDNEQFF. CDR3 nucleotides: TGTGCCAGCAGTTCCCCCCGGGACAGGGACAATGAGCAGTTCTTC. The chain links TRBV27 to TRBJ2-1; 9 bases map to TRBD1. There are 15 residues in the CDR3. V lost 4 bases, J lost 5 bases, and 6 bases stayed unmatched. Germline values: CDR1 MNHEY, CDR2 SMNVEV (reference sequence).